These 24 T cell receptor beta chains originate from one sample sequenced in a study of blood T cell repertoires in COVID-19. Assay: immunoSEQ multiplex PCR; the TCRdb copy retains only in-frame clones and omits some. The repertoire includes a few hundred thousand clones, 70% to 90% of them detected once, and around 3.6% sits in the top ten. Sequenced input: peripheral blood. The receptors stem from a man younger than 35 with active or convalescent COVID-19.

For the CDR3, the DNA is TGTGCCAGCAGCTTTGGGACAGGGTCTAAAGAGACCCAGTACTTC. This sequence encodes CASSFGTGSKETQYF. This chain connects TRBV11-2 to TRBJ2-5; 9 nucleotides agree with TRBD1. Germline-derived CDR1 and CDR2 are SGHAT and FQNNGV. Trimming at V came to 3 bases and at J to 3 bases, leaving 5 bases not matched to a gene. The CDR3 is 15 residues long.

The sample holds one count of this clone. The chain carries TRBV14 and TRBJ2-3, with 7 bases matching TRBD1. The CDR3 is 12 residues long. Germline lookup yields CDR1 SGHDN and CDR2 FVKESK. V dropped 4 bases and J dropped 7; count of bases not matched to a gene: 2. As DNA, the CDR3 is TGTGCCAGCAGCCTACAGGGGTATACGCAGTATTTT. Its protein product is CASSLQGYTQYF.

This chain connects TRBV7-3 to TRBJ2-5; possible D gene TRBD2, 5 bases. The CDR3 contains 12 residues. Trimming cost V 5 bases and J 5 bases, with 9 bases left between them. Germline CDR1 is SGHTA and CDR2 is FQGTGA. CDR3 amino acids: CASSPTGETQYF. DNA of the CDR3: TGTGCCAGCAGCCCAACGGGGGAGACCCAGTACTTC.

V gene TRBV5-6 combines with J gene TRBJ1-1; D unresolved. Germline lookup yields CDR1 SGHDT and CDR2 YYEEEE. V was clipped by 2 bases and J by 9 bases, with 17 bases between them. The CDR3 has 14 amino acids. The DNA of the CDR3 is TGTGCCAGCAGCTTCGGACTAGATAACTTTAAAGCTTTCTTT. Its translation is CASSFGLDNFKAFF.

This chain joins TRBV7-2 and TRBJ2-2, with TRBD2 identical over 15 bases. CDR1 and CDR2 from the germline V gene are SGHTA and FQGNSA. J lost 5 bases, V lost 5 bases, and 6 bases had no gene match. The length of the CDR3 is 17 residues. The CDR3 DNA reads as TGTGCCAGCAGCCCCGGACTAGCGGGAGGGAGGACCGGGGAGCTGTTTTTT. This codes for CASSPGLAGGRTGELFF.

This sequence joins TRBV29-1 and TRBJ1-3, with TRBD1 as a possible D gene (6 bases). CDR1 SQVTM and CDR2 ANQGSEA come from the germline V gene. The CDR3 sequence is 14 residues long. The ends were cut back, 3 bases at V and 0 bases at J, with 9 bases in the middle. Written as DNA, the CDR3 is TGCAGCGTTGACCCGGGACACTCTGGAAACACCATATATTTT. Protein sequence: CSVDPGHSGNTIYF.

The chain carries TRBV10-1 and TRBJ2-3, with a weak D call TRBD2 (6 bases). The CDR3 is made up of 14 amino acids. With 7 bases removed from V and 4 bases from J, the gap between germline ends came to 15 bases. Germline V gene data show CDR1 as WNHNN and CDR2 as SYGVQD (reference sequence). CDR3 bases: TGCGCCAGCAAATCTAGCGAGGTTTCAGATACGCAGTATTTT. Its translation is CASKSSEVSDTQYF.

The gene calls are TRBV24-1 and TRBJ2-5, with TRBD1 identical over 7 bases. With V trimmed by 5 bases and J by 3 bases, 8 bases remained unmatched. Looked up from germline, CDR1 is KGHDR and CDR2 is SFDVKD. The CDR3 is made up of 15 amino acids. The CDR3 sequence: CATSGFRDRKETQYF. Written as DNA, the CDR3 is TGTGCCACCAGTGGCTTCCGGGACAGAAAAGAGACCCAGTACTTC.

The chain is built from TRBV4-1 and TRBJ1-1; TRBD1 aligns across 7 bases. Germline-derived CDR1 and CDR2 are MGHRA and YSYEKL. J lost 5 bases, V lost 0 bases, and 9 bases had no gene match. CDR3 length: 16 amino acids. CDR3 coding DNA: TGCGCCAGCAGCCAAGATCCGCCAGGGGGGTGGACTGAAGCTTTCTTT. This translates into CASSQDPPGGWTEAFF.

This chain uses TRBV4-1 with TRBJ2-7, with TRBD1 matching over 8 bases. The CDR3 contains 15 residues. With 4 bases clipped from V and 6 bases from J, the junction kept 11 bases outside the gene matches. CDR1 is MGHRA, CDR2 YSYEKL, per germline. The CDR3 sequence: CASSLRWTGSFEQYF. CDR3 sequence (DNA): TGCGCCAGCAGCCTCCGCTGGACAGGGAGCTTCGAGCAGTACTTC.

This clone was recorded a few times. J is TRBJ2-2 and V is TRBV10-2, with 7 bases matching TRBD1. J gave up 4 bases and V 6 bases, and 11 bases lay outside the gene matches. Germline V CDR1 and CDR2: WSHSY, SAAADI. The CDR3 has 16 amino acids. This CDR3 is CASRDTRQGPTGELFF. In nucleotides, the CDR3 is TGCGCCAGCAGAGATACAAGACAGGGTCCCACCGGGGAGCTGTTTTTT.

The chain joins TRBV7-9 to TRBJ2-6, with 8 nucleotides matching TRBD1. The CDR3 runs to 16 residues. The germline CDR1 and CDR2 sequences are SEHNR and FQNEAQ (reference sequence). V trimming: 5 bases; J trimming: 0 bases; junction bases outside the gene matches: 3. CDR3 in DNA: TGTGCCAGCAGCCCCGGACAGGGCTCTGGGGCCAACGTCCTGACTTTC. Translation: CASSPGQGSGANVLTF.

The chain uses TRBV18 and TRBJ1-2; D remains ambiguous. The CDR3 runs to 15 residues. Trimming left V 0 bases short and J 4 bases short, with 12 bases between. CDR1 and CDR2 (germline): KGHSH, LQKENI. Here the CDR3 reads CASSPPSRTSYGYTF. For the CDR3, the DNA is TGTGCCAGCTCACCACCGTCCAGGACTTCCTATGGCTACACCTTC. Based on the CDR3 plus reference TRBV18 and TRBJ1-2, the full variable domain is NAGVMQNPRHLVRRRGQEARLRCSPMKGHSHVYWYRQLPEEGLKFMVYLQKENIIDESGMPKERFSAEFPKEGPSILRIQQVVRGDSAAYFCASSPPSRTSYGYTFGSGTRLTVV.

This chain joins TRBV29-1 and TRBJ2-7; D not resolved. The CDR3 length is 13 residues. The germline V and J ends were trimmed by 4 bases and 0 bases, with 10 bases remaining between them. Germline CDR1 and CDR2: SQVTM and ANQGSEA. Written as DNA, the CDR3 is TGCAGCGTTGTGGAGCGCACCTCCTACGAGCAGTACTTC. Translated: CSVVERTSYEQYF.

The V and J genes are TRBV9 and TRBJ2-1; the match to TRBD2 covers 8 bases. Germline assignment: CDR1 SGDLS and CDR2 YYNGEE. After removal of 4 bases from V and 6 bases from J, the junction contained 12 bases not matched to a gene. This CDR3 spans 16 amino acids. Here the CDR3 reads CASSPGTSFSVNEQFF. Here the CDR3 DNA reads TGTGCCAGCAGCCCAGGGACTAGTTTTTCGGTCAATGAGCAGTTCTTC.

This clone was seen once. The J gene is TRBJ2-4, the V gene TRBV5-5, with a possible D match to TRBD2 (5 bases). Germline V CDR1 and CDR2: SGHKS, YYEKEE (reference sequence). V gave up 0 bases and J gave up 6 bases, with 7 bases separating them. The CDR3 sequence is 13 residues long. DNA of the CDR3: TGTGCCAGCAGCTTGGTGGAGGCAAACATTCAGTACTTC. This sequence encodes CASSLVEANIQYF.

J is TRBJ1-3 and V is TRBV9, with TRBD1 as a possible D gene (6 bases). V was trimmed by 0 bases and J by 4 bases, leaving 8 bases between them. Per germline, CDR1 SGDLS and CDR2 YYNGEE. The CDR3 extends over 14 amino acids. CDR3 nucleotide sequence: TGTGCCAGCAGCGTAGTGGGACAAGGAAACACCATATATTTT. It specifies CASSVVGQGNTIYF.

This clone has a single count. The V gene is TRBV6-5, the J gene TRBJ1-2; no definite D call. The V end was cut by 6 bases, the J end by 0 bases, with 8 bases between. The CDR3 has 13 residues. Per germline, CDR1 MNHEY and CDR2 SVGAGI. The CDR3 DNA reads TGTGCCAGCAGGAGGGAAGCTAACTATGGCTACACCTTC. Translating it yields CASRREANYGYTF.

Comments on this clone: One end of the junction is discordant with germline, which a read error may explain. V usage is TRBV7-7 and J usage is TRBJ2-1; perhaps TRBD2 as D (6 bases). The CDR3 contains 13 residues. Germline V gene data show CDR1 as SSHAT and CDR2 as FNYEAQ (reference sequence). Written as DNA, the CDR3 is TGTGCTAGCAGCTCGGGAGTCGACCATGAGCAGTTCTTC. This codes for CASSSGVDHEQFF.

The CDR3 region has the DNA TGTGCCAGCAGCTTGGCGGGTGAGCAGTTCTTC. As protein: CASSLAGEQFF. The rearrangement joins TRBV5-4 to TRBJ2-1; D is ambiguous. Deletions cut 0 bases from V and 9 bases from J, with 4 bases between. The CDR3 runs 11 residues. Looked up from germline, CDR1 is SGHNT and CDR2 is YYREEE (reference sequence).

V is TRBV30 and J is TRBJ2-5; 8 bases line up with TRBD1. The CDR3 is 15 amino acids. Losses at the gene ends were 2 bases for V and 2 bases for J; bases not matched to a gene: 7. In germline, CDR1 is GTSNPN, CDR2 SVGIG (reference sequence). CDR3 DNA sequence: TGTGCCTGGAGTTTCTCAGGGGGCTTTCAAGAGACCCAGTACTTC. This codes for CAWSFSGGFQETQYF.

CDR3 protein: CASGNPRGGGYTF. The DNA of the CDR3 is TGTGCCAGCGGCAACCCCCGGGGTGGAGGCTACACCTTC. The gene calls are TRBV25-1 and TRBJ1-2; no reliable D call. There are 13 residues in the CDR3. Germline CDR1 and CDR2: MGHDK and SYGVNS. V gave up 8 bases and J gave up 8 bases, with 18 bases separating them.

The chain carries TRBV14 and TRBJ1-5; D ambiguous. CDR1 and CDR2 from the germline V gene are SGHDN and FVKESK. The V and J ends lost 5 bases and 7 bases respectively, with 12 bases between them. The CDR3 covers 13 residues. The CDR3 DNA reads as TGTGCCAGCAGCGAGGTGGCGGGGCAGCCCCAGCATTTT. Amino acids: CASSEVAGQPQHF.

The rearrangement joins TRBV30 to TRBJ1-1; D may be TRBD1 (5 bases). Trimming took 0 bases from V and 3 from J, leaving 8 bases between them. Per the germline V gene, CDR1 is GTSNPN and CDR2 is SVGIG (reference sequence). CDR3 length: 13 amino acids. CDR3 protein: CAWSVRVDTEAFF. CDR3 bases: TGTGCCTGGAGTGTCAGGGTTGACACTGAAGCTTTCTTT.